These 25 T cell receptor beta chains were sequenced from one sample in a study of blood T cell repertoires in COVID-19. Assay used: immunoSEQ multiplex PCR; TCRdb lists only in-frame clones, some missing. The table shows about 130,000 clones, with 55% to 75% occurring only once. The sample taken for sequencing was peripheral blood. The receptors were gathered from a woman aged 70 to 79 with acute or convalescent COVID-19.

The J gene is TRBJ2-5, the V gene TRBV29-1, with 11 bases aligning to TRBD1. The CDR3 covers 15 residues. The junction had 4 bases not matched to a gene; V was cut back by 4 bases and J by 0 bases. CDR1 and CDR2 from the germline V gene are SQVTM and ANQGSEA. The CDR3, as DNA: TGCAGCGTTGTGGGGGACAGGGGGTACCAAGAGACCCAGTACTTC. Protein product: CSVVGDRGYQETQYF.

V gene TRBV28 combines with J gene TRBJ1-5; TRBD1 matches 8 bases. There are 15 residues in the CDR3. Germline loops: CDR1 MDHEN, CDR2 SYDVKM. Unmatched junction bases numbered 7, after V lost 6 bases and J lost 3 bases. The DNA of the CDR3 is TGTGCCAGCAGGTCCAGGGGGCGCATCAATCAGCCCCAGCATTTT. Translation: CASRSRGRINQPQHF.

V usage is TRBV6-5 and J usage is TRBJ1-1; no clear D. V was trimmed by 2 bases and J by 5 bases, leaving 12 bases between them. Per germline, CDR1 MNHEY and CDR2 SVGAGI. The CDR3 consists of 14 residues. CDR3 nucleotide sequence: TGTGCCAGCAGTTACATGACGGGTTTAACTGAAGCTTTCTTT. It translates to CASSYMTGLTEAFF.

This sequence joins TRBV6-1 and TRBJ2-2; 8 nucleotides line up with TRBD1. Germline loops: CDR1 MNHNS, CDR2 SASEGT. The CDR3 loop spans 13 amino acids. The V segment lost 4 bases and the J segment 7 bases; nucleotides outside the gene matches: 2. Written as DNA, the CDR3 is TGTGCCAGCAGTGGGACAGGGCGCGGGGAGCTGTTTTTT. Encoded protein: CASSGTGRGELFF.

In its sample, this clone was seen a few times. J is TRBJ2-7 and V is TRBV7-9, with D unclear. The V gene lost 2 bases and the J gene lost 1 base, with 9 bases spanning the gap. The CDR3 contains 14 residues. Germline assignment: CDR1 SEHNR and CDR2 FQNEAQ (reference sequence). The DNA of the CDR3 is TGTGCCAGCAGCTTATCCAGGTCTTCCTACGAGCAGTACTTC. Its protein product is CASSLSRSSYEQYF.

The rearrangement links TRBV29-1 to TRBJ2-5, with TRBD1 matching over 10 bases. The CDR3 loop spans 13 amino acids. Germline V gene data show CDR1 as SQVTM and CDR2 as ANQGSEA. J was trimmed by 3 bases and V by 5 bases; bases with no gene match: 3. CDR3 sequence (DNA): TGCAGCGTTACCGGGACAGGGGAAGAGACCCAGTACTTC. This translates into CSVTGTGEETQYF.

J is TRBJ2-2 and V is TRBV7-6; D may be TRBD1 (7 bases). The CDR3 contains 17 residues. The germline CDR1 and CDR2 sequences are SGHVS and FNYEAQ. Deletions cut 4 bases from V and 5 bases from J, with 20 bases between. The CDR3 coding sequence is TGTGCCAGCAGCTCACCATCTTGGCAGGGGGGAACCGGGGAGCTGTTTTTT. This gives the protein CASSSPSWQGGTGELFF.

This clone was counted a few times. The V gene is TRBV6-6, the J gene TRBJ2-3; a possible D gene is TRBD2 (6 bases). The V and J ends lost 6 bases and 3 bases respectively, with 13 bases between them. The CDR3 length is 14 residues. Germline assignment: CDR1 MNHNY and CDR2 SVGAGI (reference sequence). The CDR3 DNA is TGTGCCAGCAGGGCACAAGGGACTACAGATACGCAGTATTTT. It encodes CASRAQGTTDTQYF.

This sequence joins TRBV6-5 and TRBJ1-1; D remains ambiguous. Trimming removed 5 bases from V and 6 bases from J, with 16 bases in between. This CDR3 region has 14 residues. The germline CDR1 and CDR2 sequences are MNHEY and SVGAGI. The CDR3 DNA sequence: TGTGCCAGCAGTAGCGTCGAGGGAATCCCTGAAGCTTTCTTT. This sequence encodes CASSSVEGIPEAFF.

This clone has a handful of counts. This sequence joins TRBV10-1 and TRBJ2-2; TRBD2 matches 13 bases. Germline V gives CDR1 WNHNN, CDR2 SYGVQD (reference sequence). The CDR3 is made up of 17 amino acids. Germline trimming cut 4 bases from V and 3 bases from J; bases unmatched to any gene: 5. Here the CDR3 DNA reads TGCGCCAGCAGTGCCCAGGGACTAGCGGGGTACACCGGGGAGCTGTTTTTT. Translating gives CASSAQGLAGYTGELFF.

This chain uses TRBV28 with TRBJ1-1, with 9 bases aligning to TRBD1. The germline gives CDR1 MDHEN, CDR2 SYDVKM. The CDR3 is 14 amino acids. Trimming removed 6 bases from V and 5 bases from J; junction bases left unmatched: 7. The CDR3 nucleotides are TGTGCCAGCAGCCGAGGGACAGGGAGGACTGAAGCTTTCTTT. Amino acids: CASSRGTGRTEAFF. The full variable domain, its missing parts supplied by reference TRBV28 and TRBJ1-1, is DVKVTQSSRYLVKRTGEKVFLECVQDMDHENMFWYRQDPGLGLRLIYFSYDVKMKEKGDIPEGYSVSREKKERFSLILESASTNQTSMYLCASSRGTGRTEAFFGQGTRLTVV.

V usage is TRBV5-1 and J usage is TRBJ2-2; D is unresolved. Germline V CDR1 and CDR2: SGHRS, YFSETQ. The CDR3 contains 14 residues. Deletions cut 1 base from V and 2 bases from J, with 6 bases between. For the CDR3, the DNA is TGCGCCAGCAGCTTGAACAGTAACACCGGGGAGCTGTTTTTT. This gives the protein CASSLNSNTGELFF. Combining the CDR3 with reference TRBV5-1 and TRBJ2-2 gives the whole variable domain KAGVTQTPRYLIKTRGQQVTLSCSPISGHRSVSWYQQTPGQGLQFLFEYFSETQRNKGNFPGRFSGRQFSNSRSEMNVSTLELGDSALYLCASSLNSNTGELFFGEGSRLTVL.

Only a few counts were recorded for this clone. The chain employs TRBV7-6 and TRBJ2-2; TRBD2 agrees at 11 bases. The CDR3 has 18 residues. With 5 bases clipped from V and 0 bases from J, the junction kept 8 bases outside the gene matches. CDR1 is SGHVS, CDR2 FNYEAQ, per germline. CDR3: CASSLQLAGAANTGELFF. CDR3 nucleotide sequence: TGTGCCAGCAGCCTCCAACTAGCGGGGGCGGCGAACACCGGGGAGCTGTTTTTT.

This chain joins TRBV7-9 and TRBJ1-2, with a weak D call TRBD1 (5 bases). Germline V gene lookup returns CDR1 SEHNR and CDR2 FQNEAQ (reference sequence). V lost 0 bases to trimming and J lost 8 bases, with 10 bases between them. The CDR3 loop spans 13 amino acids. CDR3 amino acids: CASSLAGGIGYTF. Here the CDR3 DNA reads TGTGCCAGCAGCTTAGCGGGGGGGATCGGCTACACCTTC.

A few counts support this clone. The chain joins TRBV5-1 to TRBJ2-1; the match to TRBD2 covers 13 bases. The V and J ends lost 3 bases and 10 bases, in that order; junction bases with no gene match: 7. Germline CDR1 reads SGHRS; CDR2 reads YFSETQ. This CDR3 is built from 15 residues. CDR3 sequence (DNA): TGCGCCAGCAGCTCCCGGACTAGCGGGAGTCTGGAGCAGTTCTTC. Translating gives CASSSRTSGSLEQFF.

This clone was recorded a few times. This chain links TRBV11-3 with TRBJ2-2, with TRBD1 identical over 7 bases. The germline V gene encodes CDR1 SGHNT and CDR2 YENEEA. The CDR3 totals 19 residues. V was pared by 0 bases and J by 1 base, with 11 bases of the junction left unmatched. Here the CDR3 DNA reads TGTGCCAGCAGCTTAGACCTCCCCTGGGACAGATGGAACACCGGGGAGCTGTTTTTT. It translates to CASSLDLPWDRWNTGELFF.

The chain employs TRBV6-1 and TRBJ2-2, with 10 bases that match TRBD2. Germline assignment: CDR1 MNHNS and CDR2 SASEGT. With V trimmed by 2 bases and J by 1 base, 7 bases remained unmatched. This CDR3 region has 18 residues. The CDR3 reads CASSEPIAGGQNTGELFF. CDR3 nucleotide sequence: TGTGCCAGCAGTGAACCCATAGCGGGGGGCCAGAACACCGGGGAGCTGTTTTTT.

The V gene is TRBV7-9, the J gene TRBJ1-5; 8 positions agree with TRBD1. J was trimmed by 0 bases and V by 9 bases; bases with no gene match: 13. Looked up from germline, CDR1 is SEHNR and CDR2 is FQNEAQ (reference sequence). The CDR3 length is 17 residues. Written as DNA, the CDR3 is TGTGCCAGAGGGGCCGGGACAGGAGAAGATAGCAATCAGCCCCAGCATTTT. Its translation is CARGAGTGEDSNQPQHF.

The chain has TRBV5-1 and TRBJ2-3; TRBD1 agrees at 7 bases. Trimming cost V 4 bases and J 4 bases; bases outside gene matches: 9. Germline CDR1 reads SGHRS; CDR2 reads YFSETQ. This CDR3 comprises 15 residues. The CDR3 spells CASSPPTGLSDTQYF. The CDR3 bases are TGCGCCAGCAGCCCACCGACAGGGTTATCAGATACGCAGTATTTT.

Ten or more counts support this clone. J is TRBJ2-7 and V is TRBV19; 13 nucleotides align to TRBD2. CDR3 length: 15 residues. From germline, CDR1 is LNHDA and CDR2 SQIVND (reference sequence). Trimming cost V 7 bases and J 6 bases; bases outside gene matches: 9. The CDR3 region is CASTGLAGSPGEQYF. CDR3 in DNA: TGTGCCAGTACGGGACTAGCGGGATCCCCCGGCGAGCAGTACTTC.

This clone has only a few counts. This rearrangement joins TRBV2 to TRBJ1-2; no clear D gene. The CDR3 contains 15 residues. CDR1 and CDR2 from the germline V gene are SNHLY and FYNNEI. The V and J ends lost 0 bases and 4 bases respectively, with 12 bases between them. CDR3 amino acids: CASSEAEDGPYGYTF. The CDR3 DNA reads TGTGCCAGCAGTGAAGCGGAGGACGGACCCTATGGCTACACCTTC.

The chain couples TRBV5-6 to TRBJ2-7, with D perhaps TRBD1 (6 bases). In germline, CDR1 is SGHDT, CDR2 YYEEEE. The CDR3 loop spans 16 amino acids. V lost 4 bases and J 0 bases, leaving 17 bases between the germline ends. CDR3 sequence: CASSLNGRTASYEQYF. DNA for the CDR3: TGTGCCAGCAGCCTAAATGGACGGACAGCCTCCTACGAGCAGTACTTC.

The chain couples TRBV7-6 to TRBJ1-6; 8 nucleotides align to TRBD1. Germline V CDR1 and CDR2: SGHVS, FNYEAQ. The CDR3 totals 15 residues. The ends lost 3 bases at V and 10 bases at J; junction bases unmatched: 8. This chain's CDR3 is CASSLGSGGGSPLHF. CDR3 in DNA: TGTGCCAGCAGCTTGGGTTCAGGGGGCGGGTCACCCCTCCACTTT.

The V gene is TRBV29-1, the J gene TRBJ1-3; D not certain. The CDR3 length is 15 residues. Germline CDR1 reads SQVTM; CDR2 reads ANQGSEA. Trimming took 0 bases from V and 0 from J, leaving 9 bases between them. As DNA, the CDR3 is TGCAGCGTTGAAGATTCAGGTACCTCTGGAAACACCATATATTTT. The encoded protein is CSVEDSGTSGNTIYF.

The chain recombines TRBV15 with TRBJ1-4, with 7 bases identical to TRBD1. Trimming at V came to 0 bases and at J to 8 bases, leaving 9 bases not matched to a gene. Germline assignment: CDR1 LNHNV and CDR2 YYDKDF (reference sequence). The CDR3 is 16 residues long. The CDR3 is CATSRDLYRGNEKLFF. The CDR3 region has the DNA TGTGCCACCAGCAGAGATCTGTACAGGGGAAACGAAAAACTGTTTTTT.